These 20 T cell receptor beta chains were all obtained from the same sample, sequenced in a study of blood T cell repertoires in COVID-19. The data were produced by immunoSEQ multiplex PCR, yet TCRdb's version contains in-frame clones alone and is incomplete. This table holds about 110,000 clones, more than 80% found once. The sequenced material came from peripheral blood. The receptor source for this set is a woman in her sixties with acute or convalescent COVID-19.

J is TRBJ2-2 and V is TRBV5-6; 10 bases match TRBD1. V was pared by 4 bases and J by 5 bases, with 5 bases of the junction left unmatched. The CDR3 is 15 amino acids. Looked up from germline, CDR1 is SGHDT and CDR2 is YYEEEE. The CDR3 sequence is CASSPRTGGTGELFF. The CDR3 DNA sequence: TGTGCCAGCAGCCCTCGGACAGGGGGTACCGGGGAGCTGTTTTTT.

The V gene is TRBV10-1, the J gene TRBJ2-3, with D possibly matching TRBD1 (5 bases). Germline CDR1 WNHNN, CDR2 SYGVQD (reference sequence). V lost 5 bases to trimming and J lost 0 bases, with 15 bases between them. The CDR3 has 16 residues. The DNA for the CDR3 is TGCGCCAGCAGTCTAACAGGATTTTCTAGCACAGATACGCAGTATTTT. Translating gives CASSLTGFSSTDTQYF.

This clone was seen a few times. The sample carries other DNA sequences with the same CDR3. The V and J genes are TRBV7-7 and TRBJ2-2, with D unclear. In germline, CDR1 is SSHAT, CDR2 FNYEAQ (reference sequence). The CDR3 extends over 15 amino acids. V was clipped by 3 bases and J by 0 bases, with 8 bases between them. The CDR3 DNA sequence: TGTGCCAGCAGCTTGGGCAGGACGAACACCGGGGAGCTGTTTTTT. This gives the protein CASSLGRTNTGELFF. The full variable domain, completed using reference TRBV7-7 and TRBJ2-2, is GAGVSQSPRYKVTKRGQDVTLRCDPISSHATLYWYQQALGQGPEFLTYFNYEAQPDKSGLPSDRFSAERPEGSISTLTIQRTEQRDSAMYRCASSLGRTNTGELFFGEGSRLTVL.

V gene TRBV7-9 combines with J gene TRBJ2-3, with a possible D match to TRBD2 (6 bases). The CDR3 consists of 16 residues. Per the germline V gene, CDR1 is SEHNR and CDR2 is FQNEAQ (reference sequence). V gave up 5 bases and J gave up 4 bases, with 19 bases separating them. The CDR3 sequence is CASSQARGSSADTQYF. The CDR3 DNA is TGTGCCAGCAGCCAGGCCCGGGGGTCCAGCGCAGATACGCAGTATTTT.

The J gene is TRBJ1-1, the V gene TRBV7-9; D remains ambiguous. The length of the CDR3 is 14 residues. Germline CDR1 reads SEHNR; CDR2 reads FQNEAQ (reference sequence). V was trimmed by 3 bases and J by 10 bases, leaving 18 bases between them. The CDR3 coding sequence is TGTGCCAGCAGCTTCTTAGCGGGGTCGATGGGAGCTTTCTTT. Residues: CASSFLAGSMGAFF.

The V call is TRBV7-2, the J call TRBJ1-4, with 8 positions matching TRBD1. The J segment lost 7 bases and the V segment lost 5 bases, leaving 6 bases of the junction unmatched. This CDR3 region has 14 residues. The germline CDR1 and CDR2 sequences are SGHTA and FQGNSA. The CDR3 region is CASSAGGASEKLFF. DNA of the CDR3: TGTGCCAGCAGCGCAGGGGGCGCGTCTGAAAAACTGTTTTTT.

The CDR3 region is CASSYGPAYNEQFF. CDR3 nucleotides: TGTGCCAGCAGTTACGGTCCAGCCTACAATGAGCAGTTCTTC. The chain is built from TRBV6-5 and TRBJ2-1; D unclear. The germline CDR1 and CDR2 sequences are MNHEY and SVGAGI. V dropped 2 bases and J dropped 2 bases, with 7 bases sitting between them. The CDR3 is 14 amino acids.

V and J are TRBV28 and TRBJ2-2; tentative D call: TRBD1 (5 bases). Deletions cut 4 bases from V and 3 bases from J, with 12 bases between. CDR3 size: 15 residues. Germline V gene lookup returns CDR1 MDHEN and CDR2 SYDVKM. The DNA of the CDR3 is TGTGCCAGCAGTTCGCTATCGACAGACACCGGGGAGCTGTTTTTT. Encoded protein: CASSSLSTDTGELFF.

This chain links TRBV3-1 (or the pseudogene TRBV3-2) with TRBJ1-1; weak D call: TRBD1 (5 bases). Germline CDR1 is LGHDT and CDR2 is YNNKEL (reference sequence). The CDR3 is made up of 13 amino acids. V shed 8 bases and J shed 7 bases, with 17 bases lying between them. The CDR3 is CASRRTLYGEAFF. The CDR3 DNA reads as TGTGCCAGCCGTCGGACACTGTACGGTGAAGCTTTCTTT.

V gene TRBV6-5 combines with J gene TRBJ2-7, with D possibly TRBD2 on 6 matching bases. The length of the CDR3 is 14 residues. V shed 8 bases and J shed 1 base, with 15 bases lying between them. Germline V lookup: CDR1 MNHEY, CDR2 SVGAGI. The CDR3 coding sequence is TGTGCCAGCTCGTACCGGGAGCGTTCCTACGAGCAGTACTTC. This codes for CASSYRERSYEQYF.

V usage is TRBV9 and J usage is TRBJ1-2, with 9 bases lining up with TRBD1. Looked up from germline, CDR1 is SGDLS and CDR2 is YYNGEE. After removal of 2 bases from V and 8 bases from J, the junction contained 4 bases not matched to a gene. This CDR3 is 13 amino acids long. CDR3 protein: CASSVGQGRGYTF. The CDR3 coding sequence is TGTGCCAGCAGCGTTGGACAGGGGCGAGGCTACACCTTC.

The sample holds a few counts of this clone. The rearrangement uses TRBV29-1 and TRBJ1-4, with 7 bases that match TRBD1. V gave up 6 bases and J gave up 4 bases; unmatched junction bases: 2. There are 12 residues in the CDR3. Germline V gene sequence: CDR1 SQVTM, CDR2 ANQGSEA. The CDR3 DNA reads TGCAGCGTCCGGGACAGTAATGAAAAACTGTTTTTT. This translates into CSVRDSNEKLFF.

The chain uses TRBV27 and TRBJ1-6; 10 positions agree with TRBD1. V trimming: 4 bases; J trimming: 5 bases; junction bases outside the gene matches: 2. Germline CDR1 MNHEY, CDR2 SMNVEV (reference sequence). The CDR3 totals 15 residues. CDR3 amino acids: CASSSGQGDNSPLHF. CDR3 coding DNA: TGTGCCAGCAGTTCCGGACAGGGGGATAATTCACCCCTCCACTTT.

The gene calls are TRBV20-1 and TRBJ1-3, with 7 bases matching TRBD1. This CDR3 is built from 14 residues. With 3 bases clipped from V and 4 bases from J, the junction kept 6 bases outside the gene matches. Germline V gene lookup returns CDR1 DFQATT and CDR2 SNEGSKA (reference sequence). The chain's CDR3 is CSASLGGFGNTIYF. DNA for the CDR3: TGCAGTGCTAGTTTAGGGGGCTTCGGAAACACCATATATTTT.

This chain connects TRBV19 to TRBJ2-1, with TRBD1 as a possible D gene (6 bases). The germline CDR1 and CDR2 sequences are LNHDA and SQIVND (reference sequence). The CDR3 totals 12 residues. V shed 1 base and J shed 11 bases, with 9 bases lying between them. DNA for the CDR3: TGTGCCAGTAGTATAGGCCAGGGGCAGCAGTTCTTC. This translates into CASSIGQGQQFF. The whole variable domain, filled in from reference TRBV19 and TRBJ2-1, reads DGGITQSPKYLFRKEGQNVTLSCEQNLNHDAMYWYRQDPGQGLRLIYYSQIVNDFQKGDIAEGYSVSREKKESFPLTVTSAQKNPTAFYLCASSIGQGQQFFGPGTRLTVL.

This chain links TRBV3-1 (or the pseudogene TRBV3-2) with TRBJ1-1; 9 bases map to TRBD1. This CDR3 spans 13 amino acids. V shed 4 bases, J shed 7 bases, and the junction held 4 bases outside the gene matches. Germline V CDR1 and CDR2: LGHDT, YNNKEL (reference sequence). The CDR3 region is CASSPNRGLEAFF. The CDR3 DNA follows: TGTGCCAGCAGCCCCAACAGGGGGCTTGAAGCTTTCTTT.

The chain links TRBV2 to TRBJ2-2; no reliable D call. V was trimmed by 7 bases and J by 6 bases, leaving 21 bases between them. CDR1 and CDR2 from the germline V gene are SNHLY and FYNNEI. This CDR3 comprises 16 residues. The CDR3 loop reads CASTLSPSTMAGELFF. CDR3 nucleotides: TGTGCCAGCACCCTATCCCCCTCGACAATGGCCGGGGAGCTGTTTTTT.

The chain carries TRBV6-1 and TRBJ2-5; 14 positions agree with TRBD2. Germline CDR1 MNHNS, CDR2 SASEGT. The CDR3 is made up of 16 amino acids. V gave up 3 bases and J gave up 4 bases; unmatched junction bases: 4. Here the CDR3 DNA reads TGTGCCAGCAGTGATCCCGGGACTAGCGGGAGAGAGACCCAGTACTTC. It encodes CASSDPGTSGRETQYF.

This clone has a handful of counts. The chain combines TRBV5-4 with TRBJ1-2, with a possible D match to TRBD1 (5 bases). V lost 1 base and J lost 1, with 8 bases in between. The CDR3 length is 14 residues. CDR1 and CDR2 from the germline V gene are SGHNT and YYREEE (reference sequence). CDR3 in DNA: TGTGCCAGCAGCTTGACAGGAAATAACTATGGCTACACCTTC. This codes for CASSLTGNNYGYTF.

V is TRBV6-5 and J is TRBJ1-1; no definite D call. CDR3 length: 15 amino acids. The germline CDR1 and CDR2 sequences are MNHEY and SVGAGI. The V and J ends lost 0 bases and 4 bases respectively, with 12 bases between them. The DNA for the CDR3 is TGTGCCAGCAGTTACTCGGGGTCCAGCGGCACTGAAGCTTTCTTT. Translated, it gives CASSYSGSSGTEAFF.